This TCR beta chain derives from a study of metastatic and nonmetastatic thyroid tumors. Study context: Across peripheral blood and tumor or nodule tissue samples taken from malignant and benign thyroid patients, the repertoires were compared with one another.

Ahead of thyroid surgery, no patient had received treatment of any kind. The V end was cut by 4 bases, the J end by 8 bases, with 14 bases between. The CDR3 extends over 14 amino acids. Germline lookup yields CDR1 KGHSY and CDR2 FQNENV. Original processing methods: It was from CDR3 differences across clinicopathological groups that a distant-metastasis classifier for papillary thyroid cancer was built. TCRdb reassembled clones from the PCR reads with MiXCR. TCRdb, not the authors, supplied the V and J calls. Of tens of thousands of clones in the sample, more than 20% are singletons; the top ten hold around 4.6%.

The receptor's source is a female donor with papillary thyroid cancer or a benign thyroid nodule (not recorded which). Some clones in this sample may be carry-over from other donors' samples. V and J are TRBV16 and TRBJ2-2; unclear D gene. The material sequenced was adjacent normal tissue. The CDR3 is CASSPVWPTGELFF. CDR3 in DNA: TGTGCCAGCAGCCCCGTGTGGCCTACAGGGGAGCTGTTTTTT.